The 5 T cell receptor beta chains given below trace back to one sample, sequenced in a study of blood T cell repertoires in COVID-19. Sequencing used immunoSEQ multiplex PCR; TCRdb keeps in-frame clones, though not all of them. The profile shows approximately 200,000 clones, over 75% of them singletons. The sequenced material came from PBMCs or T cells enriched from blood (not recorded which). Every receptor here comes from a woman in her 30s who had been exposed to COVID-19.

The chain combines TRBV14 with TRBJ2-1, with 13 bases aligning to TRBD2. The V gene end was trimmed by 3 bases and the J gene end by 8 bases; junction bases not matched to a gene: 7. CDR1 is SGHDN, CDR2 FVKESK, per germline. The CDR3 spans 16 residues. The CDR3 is CASSHRTSGRRDEQFF. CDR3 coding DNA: TGTGCCAGCAGCCACCGGACTAGCGGGAGAAGGGATGAGCAGTTCTTC.

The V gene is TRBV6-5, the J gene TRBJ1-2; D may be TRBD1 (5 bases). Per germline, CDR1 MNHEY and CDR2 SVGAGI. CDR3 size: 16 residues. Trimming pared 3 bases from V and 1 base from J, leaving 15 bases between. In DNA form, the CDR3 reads TGTGCCAGCAGTTATTGGCTACTGGGGGGTAACTATGGCTACACCTTC. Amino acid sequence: CASSYWLLGGNYGYTF.

This CDR3 reads CASSTTIGSYEQYF. CDR3 coding DNA: TGTGCCAGTAGTACCACGATCGGGTCCTACGAGCAGTACTTC. The chain has TRBV19 and TRBJ2-7; D unclear. Trimming took off 4 bases at V and 1 base at J, with 11 bases between the two ends. The CDR3 is made up of 14 amino acids. Germline V gene lookup returns CDR1 LNHDA and CDR2 SQIVND (reference sequence).

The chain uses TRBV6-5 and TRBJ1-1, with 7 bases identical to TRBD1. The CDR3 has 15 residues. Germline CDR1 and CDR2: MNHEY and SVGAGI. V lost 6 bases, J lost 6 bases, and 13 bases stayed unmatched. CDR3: CASRDWGQQAAEAFF. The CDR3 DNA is TGTGCCAGCAGGGACTGGGGACAGCAGGCAGCTGAAGCTTTCTTT.

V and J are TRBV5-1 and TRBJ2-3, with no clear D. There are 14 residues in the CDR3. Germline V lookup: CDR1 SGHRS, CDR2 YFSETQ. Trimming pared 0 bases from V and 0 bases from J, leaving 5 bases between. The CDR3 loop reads CASSLATSTDTQYF. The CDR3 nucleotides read TGCGCCAGCAGCTTGGCAACTAGCACAGATACGCAGTATTTT.